The next 29 T cell receptor beta chains were all read from a single sample in a study of response to subunit inactivated influenza vaccine. TCRdb called the RT-PCR reads again in MiXCR, with one record for every CDR3 protein. This sample yields a few hundred thousand distinct CDR3 sequences, of which less than 25% are seen a single time; 10% to 13% belongs to the top ten. Sequencing was performed on PBMCs from blood, taken less than 22 months after vaccination. These receptors came from a man aged 50 to 75 who received an inactivated influenza vaccine.

The V gene is TRBV6-2 or TRBV6-3, the J gene TRBJ1-2; D gene uncertain. V was shortened by 6 bases and J by 3 bases, with 14 bases between the two germline ends. The length of the CDR3 is 14 residues. Germline loops: CDR1 MNHEY, CDR2 SVGEGT. CDR3: CASSPEARYYGYTF. The CDR3 nucleotides read TGTGCCAGCAGCCCGGAGGCCCGCTACTATGGCTACACCTTC.

This clonotype was counted only a few times. This rearrangement joins TRBV6-4 to TRBJ1-1; D call uncertain. The germline V gene encodes CDR1 MRHNA and CDR2 SNTAGT. The germline V and J ends were trimmed by 2 bases and 0 bases, with 13 bases remaining between them. The CDR3 consists of 16 residues. The CDR3 is CASSDASNTMNTEAFF. In nucleotides, the CDR3 is TGTGCCAGCAGTGACGCTTCTAATACCATGAACACTGAAGCTTTCTTT.

The sample holds a few counts of this clonotype. The gene calls are TRBV3-1 and TRBJ1-1; D uncertain. Germline V CDR1 and CDR2: LGHDT, YNNKEL (reference sequence). V lost 1 base to trimming and J lost 4 bases, with 7 bases between them. The CDR3 is 13 residues long. The CDR3: CASSQVAGTEAFF. CDR3 bases: TGTGCCAGCAGCCAAGTAGCAGGCACTGAAGCTTTCTTT.

The chain is built from TRBV28 and TRBJ2-1, with 13 nucleotides matching TRBD2. J gave up 15 bases and V 5 bases, and 13 bases lay outside the gene matches. Germline CDR1 MDHEN, CDR2 SYDVKM. The CDR3 has 15 residues. The CDR3 region is CASSESDRTSGSGFF. The DNA for the CDR3 is TGTGCCAGCAGTGAGTCAGACCGGACTAGCGGGAGTGGGTTCTTC.

The chain carries TRBV28 and TRBJ2-1; D not resolved. The germline CDR1 and CDR2 sequences are MDHEN and SYDVKM. V was pared by 10 bases and J by 4 bases, with 14 bases between. The CDR3 covers 13 residues. Here the CDR3 DNA reads TGTGCCATCCTTGACGAAGGTTACAATGAGCAGTTCTTC. This gives the protein CAILDEGYNEQFF.

Points on this clonotype: A much larger clone sits a single nucleotide away, making a read error possible. The DNA for the CDR3 is TGTGCCAGCAGGGGACATCTGAACACTGAAGCTTTCTTT. This codes for CASRGHLNTEAFF. The chain links TRBV6-1 to TRBJ1-1, with D maybe TRBD1 (6 bases). The ends were cut back, 6 bases at V and 0 bases at J, with 8 bases in the middle. The CDR3 runs 13 residues. Germline values: CDR1 MNHNS, CDR2 SASEGT.

This clonotype was observed a handful of times. V usage is TRBV28 and J usage is TRBJ1-2; weak D call: TRBD1 (5 bases). Germline-derived CDR1 and CDR2 are MDHEN and SYDVKM. The CDR3 contains 16 residues. V was pared by 6 bases and J by 2 bases, with 19 bases between. The CDR3 coding sequence is TGTGCCAGCAGCCCCCCCAGGGACCCACCCAACTATGGCTACACCTTC. Encoded protein: CASSPPRDPPNYGYTF.

The chain is built from TRBV20-1 and TRBJ1-5; the D gene is possibly TRBD1 (5 bases). The CDR3 contains 12 residues. CDR1 is DFQATT, CDR2 SNEGSKA, per germline (reference sequence). Trimming left V 0 bases short and J 13 bases short, with 13 bases between. CDR3 nucleotide sequence: TGCAGTGCTAGAGATAAGGGGACGGGGCAGCATTTT. Protein product: CSARDKGTGQHF.

The CDR3 DNA reads TGTGCCAGCAGTATAAGAGATCAAGAGACCCAGTACTTC. It translates to CASSIRDQETQYF. This chain connects TRBV6-2 or TRBV6-3 to TRBJ2-5; D is undetermined. CDR1 MNHEY and CDR2 SVGEGT come from the germline V gene. V was clipped by 5 bases and J by 2 bases, with 9 bases between them. CDR3 length: 13 amino acids.

The table lists this clonotype with a few counts. The gene calls are TRBV14 and TRBJ2-1; TRBD2 agrees at 10 bases. This CDR3 has 19 amino acids. Trimming removed 1 base from V and 2 bases from J; junction bases left unmatched: 11. CDR1 and CDR2 (germline): SGHDN, FVKESK. The CDR3 region has the DNA TGTGCCAGCAGCCAAGCGATCCGACTAGCGGGTTTTACCTACAATGAGCAGTTCTTC. This sequence encodes CASSQAIRLAGFTYNEQFF.

The rearrangement links TRBV4-3 to TRBJ2-1, with 11 positions matching TRBD2. The CDR3 runs 16 residues. Unmatched junction bases numbered 6, after V lost 3 bases and J lost 5 bases. CDR1 is LGHNA and CDR2 is YSLEER in the germline V gene. CDR3 loop: CASSQDLAGGDNEQFF. In DNA form, the CDR3 reads TGCGCCAGCAGCCAGGATTTAGCGGGGGGGGACAATGAGCAGTTCTTC.

This clonotype came up a few times. The chain employs TRBV20-1 and TRBJ2-5; a possible D gene is TRBD2 (5 bases). V was shortened by 2 bases and J by 2 bases, with 15 bases between the two germline ends. The CDR3 covers 15 residues. Germline assignment: CDR1 DFQATT and CDR2 SNEGSKA (reference sequence). The CDR3 nucleotides are TGCAGTGCTAGATCAAGCAGAGGGTGGCAAGAGACCCAGTACTTC. Encoded protein: CSARSSRGWQETQYF.

The sample holds a few counts of this clonotype. The chain uses TRBV28 and TRBJ1-1; D may be TRBD1 (6 bases). The V gene's germline CDR1 is MDHEN and CDR2 SYDVKM. V dropped 2 bases and J dropped 3 bases, with 7 bases sitting between them. CDR3 length: 13 residues. The CDR3 sequence: CASSLRGHTEAFF. CDR3 in DNA: TGTGCCAGCAGTTTACGGGGGCACACTGAAGCTTTCTTT.

This clonotype was observed a few times. V is TRBV20-1 and J is TRBJ2-5; 12 bases line up with TRBD2. Germline V gene sequence: CDR1 DFQATT, CDR2 SNEGSKA (reference sequence). This CDR3 has 16 amino acids. Trimming took 7 bases from V and 0 from J; bases not matched to a gene: 9. The CDR3, as DNA: TGCAGTGTAAGAAAAACTAGCGGGGGGTACCAAGAGACCCAGTACTTC. This gives the protein CSVRKTSGGYQETQYF.

This clonotype has at least ten counts. The rearrangement joins TRBV12-3 or TRBV12-4 to TRBJ1-6; the D gene is possibly TRBD1 (5 bases). Trimming removed 4 bases at V and 9 bases at J, with 10 bases between. The CDR3 runs 13 residues. The CDR3 DNA is TGTGCCAGCAGTTCCGGGACCGCTTCACCCCTCCACTTT. It specifies CASSSGTASPLHF.

This clonotype was seen at least ten times. The gene calls are TRBV12-3 or TRBV12-4 and TRBJ1-3; D call uncertain. The CDR3 has 14 amino acids. V lost 3 bases and J 4 bases, leaving 10 bases between the germline ends. CDR3 loop: CASSFGQRGNTIYF. The CDR3 nucleotides read TGTGCCAGCAGTTTCGGGCAGAGAGGAAACACCATATATTTT.

The V and J genes are TRBV20-1 and TRBJ2-1; the D gene is possibly TRBD1 (5 bases). With 3 bases removed from V and 2 bases from J, the gap between germline ends came to 8 bases. The CDR3 consists of 13 residues. CDR1 is DFQATT and CDR2 is SNEGSKA in the germline V gene (reference sequence). The CDR3 region is CSASKGAYNEQFF. CDR3 DNA: TGCAGTGCTAGTAAAGGGGCCTACAATGAGCAGTTCTTC.

The chain is built from TRBV28 and TRBJ2-6; unclear D gene. The germline CDR1 and CDR2 sequences are MDHEN and SYDVKM. The CDR3 has 15 amino acids. Trimming took 5 bases from V and 0 from J, leaving 8 bases between them. CDR3 in DNA: TGTGCCAGCAGTCCCGGCTCCTCTGGGGCCAACGTCCTGACTTTC. Protein sequence: CASSPGSSGANVLTF.

This chain joins TRBV6-1 and TRBJ2-2, with D unclear. This CDR3 has 13 residues. V dropped 6 bases and J dropped 6 bases, with 11 bases sitting between them. Germline V lookup: CDR1 MNHNS, CDR2 SASEGT. The CDR3 DNA reads as TGTGCCAGCAGCAGCATTAGAGCCGGGGAGCTGTTTTTT. This sequence encodes CASSSIRAGELFF.

V is TRBV20-1 and J is TRBJ1-5; perhaps TRBD1 as D (6 bases). Per germline, CDR1 DFQATT and CDR2 SNEGSKA (reference sequence). Trimming removed 3 bases at V and 3 bases at J, with 12 bases between. The CDR3 extends over 14 amino acids. The CDR3 here is CSASLQGDNQPQHF. The CDR3 DNA is TGCAGTGCTAGCTTACAGGGAGACAATCAGCCCCAGCATTTT.

In this sample, this clonotype turned up many times. This chain links TRBV6-1 with TRBJ1-4; perhaps TRBD1 as D (5 bases). The CDR3 covers 14 residues. The V end lost 6 bases, the J end lost 4 bases, and 12 bases lay between the germline ends. The germline V gene encodes CDR1 MNHNS and CDR2 SASEGT. This CDR3 is CASRGLFLNEKLFF. The CDR3 DNA sequence: TGTGCCAGCAGGGGACTTTTCCTTAATGAAAAACTGTTTTTT.

The chain joins TRBV18 to TRBJ2-2; possibly TRBD1 or TRBD2 for D (5 bases each). The CDR3 spans 17 residues. Per the germline V gene, CDR1 is KGHSH and CDR2 is LQKENI. V dropped 5 bases and J dropped 0 bases, with 16 bases sitting between them. The CDR3 loop reads CASSRSGGNANTGELFF. CDR3 sequence (DNA): TGTGCCAGCTCAAGGAGTGGGGGAAACGCGAACACCGGGGAGCTGTTTTTT.

This clonotype was counted a few times. The chain uses TRBV7-2 and TRBJ1-1; a possible D gene is TRBD1 (5 bases). The V gene lost 1 base and the J gene lost 4 bases, with 7 bases spanning the gap. CDR1 is SGHTA and CDR2 is FQGNSA in the germline V gene. The length of the CDR3 is 13 residues. Here the CDR3 DNA reads TGTGCCAGCAGCTTAGGAGGGACCACTGAAGCTTTCTTT. Translation: CASSLGGTTEAFF.

In this sample, this clonotype turned up a few times. This rearrangement joins TRBV20-1 to TRBJ1-2, with a possible D match to TRBD1 (5 bases). Germline V gene data show CDR1 as DFQATT and CDR2 as SNEGSKA (reference sequence). V was cut by 6 bases and J by 2 bases, with 13 bases left in between. The CDR3 consists of 13 residues. This CDR3 is CSAGERPNYGYTF. In nucleotides, the CDR3 is TGCAGTGCAGGGGAGCGGCCCAACTATGGCTACACCTTC.

This clonotype showed up just a few times. The chain combines TRBV6-2 or TRBV6-3 with TRBJ2-5; 7 bases match TRBD2. This CDR3 spans 14 amino acids. Germline V gene lookup returns CDR1 MNHEY and CDR2 SVGEGT. Unmatched junction bases numbered 5, after V lost 2 bases and J lost 5 bases. This chain's CDR3 is CASSYGGEMETQYF. The CDR3 DNA follows: TGTGCCAGCAGTTACGGGGGGGAAATGGAGACCCAGTACTTC.

The V and J genes are TRBV2 and TRBJ2-1, with D possibly being TRBD1 (6 bases). The CDR3 totals 15 residues. The V end lost 8 bases, the J end lost 7 bases, and 21 bases lay between the germline ends. Germline loops: CDR1 SNHLY, CDR2 FYNNEI. CDR3 loop: CASRLGDHQGNEQFF. CDR3 coding DNA: TGTGCCAGCCGGTTAGGGGATCACCAGGGGAATGAGCAGTTCTTC.

This clonotype was observed a few times. This chain uses TRBV28 with TRBJ2-7; 8 positions match TRBD2. After removal of 3 bases from V and 2 bases from J, the junction contained 3 bases not matched to a gene. CDR1 is MDHEN, CDR2 SYDVKM, per germline. This CDR3 contains 14 residues. The CDR3 loop reads CASSFTAGAYEQYF. In DNA form, the CDR3 reads TGTGCCAGCAGTTTTACAGCGGGAGCCTACGAGCAGTACTTC.

The chain is built from TRBV12-3 or TRBV12-4 and TRBJ2-1, with TRBD2 identical over 10 bases. Trimming at V came to 2 bases and at J to 4 bases, leaving 14 bases not matched to a gene. The length of the CDR3 is 19 residues. CDR3 coding DNA: TGTGCCAGCAGTTTATTTCCCTTTCTAGCGGGGGCGGCATACAATGAGCAGTTCTTC. Protein sequence: CASSLFPFLAGAAYNEQFF.

The chain links TRBV4-1 to TRBJ1-3; D perhaps matches TRBD1 (5 bases). Trimming stripped 7 bases from V and 0 bases from J, with 10 bases between. Looked up from germline, CDR1 is MGHRA and CDR2 is YSYEKL. The CDR3 consists of 14 residues. CDR3 nucleotide sequence: TGCGCCAGCAAAGGGGATAACTCTGGAAACACCATATATTTT. Its protein is CASKGDNSGNTIYF.